This T cell receptor beta chain was obtained from a study of blood T cell repertoires in COVID-19. Study summary: The United States, Italy and Spain provided the acute and convalescent COVID-19 samples.

Original processing methods: Nucleated cell counts were estimated from reference gene primer amplification. Clones were read by immunoSEQ multiplex PCR, and TCRdb kept only the in-frame ones, dropping some. V and J calls and clone size are those listed in that table; D and trimming were worked out from the DNA. The sample includes around 180,000 clones, 79% of them seen just once. CDR1 is MNHEY, CDR2 SMNVEV, per germline (reference sequence). The V segment lost 10 bases and the J segment 5 bases; nucleotides outside the gene matches: 20. CDR3 length: 17 amino acids. Sequenced sample: peripheral blood. This chain connects TRBV27 to TRBJ2-7; 10 nucleotides line up with TRBD2. This sequence was found in a man between 60 and 70 years old with active or convalescent COVID-19. The DNA for the CDR3 is TGTGCCATCGACGACCCTATGTCTAGCGGGAGTCGGGACGAGCAGTACTTC. Translation gives CAIDDPMSSGSRDEQYF.